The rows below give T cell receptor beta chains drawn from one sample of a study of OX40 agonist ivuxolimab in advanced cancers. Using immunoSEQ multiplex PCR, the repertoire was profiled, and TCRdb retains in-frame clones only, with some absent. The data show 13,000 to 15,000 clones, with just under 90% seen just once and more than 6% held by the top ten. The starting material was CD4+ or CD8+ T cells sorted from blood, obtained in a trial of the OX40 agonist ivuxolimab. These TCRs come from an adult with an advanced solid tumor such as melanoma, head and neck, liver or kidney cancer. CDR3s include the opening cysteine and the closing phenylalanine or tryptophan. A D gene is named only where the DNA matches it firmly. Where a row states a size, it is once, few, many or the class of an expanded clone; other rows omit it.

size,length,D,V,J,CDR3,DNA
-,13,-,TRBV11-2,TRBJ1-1,CASSQQGNTEAFF,TGTGCCAGCAGTCAACAGGGGAACACTGAAGCTTTCTTT
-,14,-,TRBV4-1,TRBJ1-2,CASSQDSGYYGYTF,TGCGCCAGCAGCCAAGACAGCGGGTACTATGGCTACACCTTC
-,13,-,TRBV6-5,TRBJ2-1,CASLDPNRDEQFF,TGTGCCAGCTTAGACCCGAACCGTGATGAGCAGTTCTTC
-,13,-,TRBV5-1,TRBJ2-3,CASSLESPDTQYF,TGCGCCAGCAGCTTGGAATCCCCCGATACGCAGTATTTT
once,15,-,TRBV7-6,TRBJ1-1,CASSSGGYGKTEAFF,TGTGCCAGCAGCTCTGGGGGATACGGGAAGACTGAAGCTTTCTTT
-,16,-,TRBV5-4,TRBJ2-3,CASSIPGPIGPDTQYF,TGTGCCAGCAGCATCCCGGGGCCTATTGGTCCAGATACGCAGTATTTT
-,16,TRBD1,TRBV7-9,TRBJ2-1,CASSSKTGGKYNEQFF,TGTGCCAGCAGCTCCAAGACAGGGGGCAAGTACAATGAGCAGTTCTTC
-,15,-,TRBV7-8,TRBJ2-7,CASRLGAASSYEQYF,TGCGCCAGCAGGCTTGGAGCAGCGAGCTCCTACGAGCAGTACTTC
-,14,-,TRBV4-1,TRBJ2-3,CASSHGPSADTQYF,TGCGCCAGCAGCCATGGACCTAGCGCAGATACGCAGTATTTT
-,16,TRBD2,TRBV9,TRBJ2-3,CASSSGLAYAGDTQYF,TGTGCCAGCAGCTCCGGACTAGCTTATGCGGGAGATACGCAGTATTTT
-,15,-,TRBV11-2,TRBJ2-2,CASSLGLPNTGELFF,TGTGCCAGCAGCTTGGGACTTCCGAACACCGGGGAGCTGTTTTTT
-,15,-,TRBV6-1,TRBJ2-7,CASSGGAGYPYEQYF,TGTGCCAGCAGTGGGGGCGCCGGTTATCCCTACGAGCAGTACTTC
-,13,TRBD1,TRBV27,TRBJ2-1,CASSRDSYNEQFF,TGTGCCAGCAGCCGGGACAGCTACAATGAGCAGTTCTTC
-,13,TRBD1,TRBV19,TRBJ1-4,CASSTGGNEKLFF,TGTGCCAGTAGTACAGGGGGTAATGAAAAACTGTTTTTT
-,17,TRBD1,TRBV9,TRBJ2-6,CASSARAGGSGANVLTF,TGTGCCAGCAGCGCGAGGGCAGGGGGCTCTGGGGCCAACGTCCTGACTTTC
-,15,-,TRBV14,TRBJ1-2,CASSQGQGGNYGYTF,TGTGCCAGCAGCCAAGGCCAGGGTGGGAACTATGGCTACACCTTC
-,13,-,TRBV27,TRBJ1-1,CASRFDRGRQAFF,TGTGCCAGCAGATTCGACCGCGGGCGTCAAGCTTTCTTT
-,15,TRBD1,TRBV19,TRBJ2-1,CASSIEGASYNEQFF,TGTGCCAGTAGTATTGAGGGGGCCTCCTACAATGAGCAGTTCTTC
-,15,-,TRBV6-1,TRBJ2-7,CASSEIDPATYEQYF,TGTGCCAGCAGTGAAATAGACCCCGCAACCTACGAGCAGTACTTC
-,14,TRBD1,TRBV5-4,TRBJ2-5,CASRRDRGPETQYF,TGTGCCAGCAGGCGGGACAGGGGGCCGGAGACCCAGTACTTC
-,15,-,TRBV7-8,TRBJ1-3,CASSLARVSGNTIYF,TGTGCCAGCAGCTTAGCAAGAGTATCTGGAAACACCATATATTTT
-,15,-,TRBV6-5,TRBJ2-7,CASSYSPGPLYEQYF,TGTGCCAGCAGTTACTCTCCGGGGCCCCTCTACGAGCAGTACTTC
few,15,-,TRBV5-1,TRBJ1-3,CASSREMGSGNTIYF,TGCGCCAGCAGCAGGGAAATGGGCTCTGGAAACACCATATATTTT
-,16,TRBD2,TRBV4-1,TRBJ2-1,CASSQDGTSGGHEQFF,TGCGCCAGCAGCCAAGATGGGACTAGCGGGGGCCATGAGCAGTTCTTC
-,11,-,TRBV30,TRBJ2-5,CAWSTGETQYF,TGTGCCTGGAGTACGGGGGAGACCCAGTACTTC
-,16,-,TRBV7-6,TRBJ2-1,CASSTGLVIGYNEQFF,TGTGCCAGCAGCACCGGGTTGGTGATTGGCTACAATGAGCAGTTCTTC
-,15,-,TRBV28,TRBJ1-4,CASRPAAGASEKLFF,TGTGCCAGCAGGCCCGCCGCGGGGGCAAGTGAAAAACTGTTTTTT
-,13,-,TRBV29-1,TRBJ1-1,CSVVGSGFTEAFF,TGCAGCGTTGTAGGTTCAGGGTTCACTGAAGCTTTCTTT
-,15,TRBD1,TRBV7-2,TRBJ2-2,CASSMGQGEIGELFF,TGTGCCAGCAGCATGGGACAGGGGGAGATCGGGGAGCTGTTTTTT
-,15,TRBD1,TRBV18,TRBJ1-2,CASSPRQGLDYGYTF,TGTGCCAGCTCACCTAGACAGGGACTAGATTATGGCTACACCTTC
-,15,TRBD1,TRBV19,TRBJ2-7,CASSRMTGTPYEQYF,TGTGCCAGTAGTCGGATGACAGGGACCCCCTACGAGCAGTACTTC
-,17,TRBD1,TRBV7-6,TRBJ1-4,CASSPGQGVRANEKLFF,TGTGCCAGCAGCCCCGGACAGGGAGTAAGGGCTAATGAAAAACTGTTTTTT
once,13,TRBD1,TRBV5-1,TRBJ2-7,CASSPGQPYEQYF,TGCGCCAGCAGCCCGGGACAGCCCTACGAGCAGTACTTC
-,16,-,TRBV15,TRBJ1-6,CATSRDHPMRGSPLHF,TGTGCCACCAGCAGAGATCATCCGATGAGGGGTTCACCCCTCCACTTT
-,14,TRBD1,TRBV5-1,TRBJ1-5,CASRVGTGNQPQHF,TGCGCCAGCAGGGTCGGGACAGGGAATCAGCCCCAGCATTTT
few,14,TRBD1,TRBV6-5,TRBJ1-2,CASSRRDRAGGYTF,TGTGCCAGCAGTAGGCGGGACAGGGCGGGTGGCTACACCTTC
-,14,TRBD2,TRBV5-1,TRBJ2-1,CASSLGRAGNEQFF,TGCGCCAGCAGCCTAGGGAGGGCAGGCAATGAGCAGTTCTTC
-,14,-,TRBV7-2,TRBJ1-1,CASSSGPLNTEAFF,TGTGCCAGCAGCTCCGGTCCACTGAACACTGAAGCTTTCTTT
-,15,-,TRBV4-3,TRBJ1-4,CASSQAQATNEKLFF,TGCGCCAGCAGCCAAGCACAGGCAACTAATGAAAAACTGTTTTTT
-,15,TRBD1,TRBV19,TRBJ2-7,CASSTGTGGSYEQYF,TGTGCCAGTAGTACCGGGACAGGTGGTTCCTACGAGCAGTACTTC
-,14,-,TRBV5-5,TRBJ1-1,CASSYNLGTTEAFF,TGTGCCAGCAGTTATAATCTCGGTACCACTGAAGCTTTCTTT
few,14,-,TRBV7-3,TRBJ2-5,CASSLSGGRETQYF,TGTGCCAGCAGCTTAAGTGGGGGGCGGGAGACCCAGTACTTC
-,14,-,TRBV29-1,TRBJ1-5,CSVGFGTTNQPQHF,TGCAGCGTTGGTTTTGGGACGACCAATCAGCCCCAGCATTTT
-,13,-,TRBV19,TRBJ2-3,CASSMEGRDTQYF,TGTGCCAGTAGTATGGAGGGCCGAGATACGCAGTATTTT
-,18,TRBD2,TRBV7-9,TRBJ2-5,CASSLDPSGGAGQETQYF,TGTGCCAGCAGCTTAGACCCTAGCGGGGGGGCAGGGCAAGAGACCCAGTACTTC
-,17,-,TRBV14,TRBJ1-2,CASSHALSGAQIKGYTF,TGTGCCAGCAGCCACGCTTTGTCGGGGGCGCAAATAAAAGGCTACACCTTC
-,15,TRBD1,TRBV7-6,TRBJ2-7,CASSRRDRGGNEQYF,TGTGCCAGCAGCCGCCGGGACAGGGGTGGCAACGAGCAGTACTTC
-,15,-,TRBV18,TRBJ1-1,CASSAGGAWNTEAFF,TGTGCCAGCTCAGCTGGGGGGGCTTGGAACACTGAAGCTTTCTTT
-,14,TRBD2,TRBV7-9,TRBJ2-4,CASSSTSGGRIQYF,TGTGCCAGCAGCTCTACTAGCGGGGGACGGATTCAGTACTTC
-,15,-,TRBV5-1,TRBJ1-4,CASSLRSATNEKLFF,TGCGCCAGCAGCTTGAGGAGCGCAACTAATGAAAAACTGTTTTTT
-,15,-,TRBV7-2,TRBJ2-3,CASSLAHGVPDTQYF,TGTGCCAGCAGCTTAGCGCACGGGGTTCCAGATACGCAGTATTTT
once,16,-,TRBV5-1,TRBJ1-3,CASSPGAQVTGNTIYF,TGCGCCAGCAGCCCGGGGGCACAGGTGACTGGAAACACCATATATTTT
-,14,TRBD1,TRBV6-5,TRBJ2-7,CASSDAGQGYEQYF,TGTGCCAGCAGTGACGCGGGACAGGGCTACGAGCAGTACTTC
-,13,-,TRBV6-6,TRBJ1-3,CASSTTAGNTIYF,TGTGCCAGCAGTACGACAGCTGGAAACACCATATATTTT